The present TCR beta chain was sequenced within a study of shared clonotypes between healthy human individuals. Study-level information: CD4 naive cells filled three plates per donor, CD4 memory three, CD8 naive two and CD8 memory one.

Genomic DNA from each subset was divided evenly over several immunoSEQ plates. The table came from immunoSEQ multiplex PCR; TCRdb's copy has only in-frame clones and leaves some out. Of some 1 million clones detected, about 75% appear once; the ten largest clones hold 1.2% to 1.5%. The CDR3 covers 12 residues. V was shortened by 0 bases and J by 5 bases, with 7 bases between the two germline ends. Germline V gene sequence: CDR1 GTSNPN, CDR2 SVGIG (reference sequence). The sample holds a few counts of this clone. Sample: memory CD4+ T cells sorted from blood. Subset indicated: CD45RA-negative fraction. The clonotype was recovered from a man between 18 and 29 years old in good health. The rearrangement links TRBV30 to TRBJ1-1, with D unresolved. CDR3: CAWSVFRTEAFF. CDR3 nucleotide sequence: TGTGCCTGGAGTGTATTCCGGACTGAAGCTTTCTTT.